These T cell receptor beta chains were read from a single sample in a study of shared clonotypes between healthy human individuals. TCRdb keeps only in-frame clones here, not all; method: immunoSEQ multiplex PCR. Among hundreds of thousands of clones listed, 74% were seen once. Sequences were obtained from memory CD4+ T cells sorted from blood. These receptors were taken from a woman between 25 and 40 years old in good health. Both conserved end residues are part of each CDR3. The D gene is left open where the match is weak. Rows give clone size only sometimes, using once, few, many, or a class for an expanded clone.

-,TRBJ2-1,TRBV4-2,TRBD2,TGTGCCAGCAGCCTAGGGACTAGCGGGACCAATGAGCAGTTCTTC,CASSLGTSGTNEQFF
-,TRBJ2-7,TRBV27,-,TGTGCCAGCACCCCGGTAAGGGGATCCTACGAGCAGTACTTC,CASTPVRGSYEQYF
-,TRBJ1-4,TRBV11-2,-,TGTGCCAGCAGCAGAAGTTTACTTCAGACTAATGAAAAACTGTTTTTT,CASSRSLLQTNEKLFF
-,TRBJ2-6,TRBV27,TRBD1,TGTGCCAGCAGTCTAGGACAGGGGGTTGGGGCCAACGTCCTGACTTTC,CASSLGQGVGANVLTF
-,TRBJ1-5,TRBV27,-,TGTGCCAGCAGTCCTCGGACTGGTAGCAATCAGCCCCAGCATTTT,CASSPRTGSNQPQHF
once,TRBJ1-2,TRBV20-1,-,TGCAGGCCTGGGAAGGGCGGCTACACCTTC,CRPGKGGYTF
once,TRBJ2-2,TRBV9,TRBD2,TGTGCCAGCAGCGCGGCCGCCCGAGGACTAGCGGGAGGGGAGCTGTTTTTT,CASSAAARGLAGGELFF
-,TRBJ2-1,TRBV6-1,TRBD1,TGTGCCAGCAGTGAAGCAAGGACAGGGAAAAATGAGCAGTTCTTC,CASSEARTGKNEQFF
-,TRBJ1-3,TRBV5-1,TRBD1,TGCGCCAGCAGCTTTGGGGACAGGGATGGAAACACCATATATTTT,CASSFGDRDGNTIYF
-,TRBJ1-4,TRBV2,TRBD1,TGTGCCAGCAGCCAGGGGGCCGGTGAAAAACTGTTTTTT,CASSQGAGEKLFF
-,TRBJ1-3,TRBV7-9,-,TGTGCCAGCAGCTTAGCCGGGGTCTCTGGAAACACCATATATTTT,CASSLAGVSGNTIYF
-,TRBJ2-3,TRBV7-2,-,TGTGCCAGCAGCTTCTTTGATACGCAGTATTTT,CASSFFDTQYF